One and the same sample provided the 8 T cell receptor beta chains below, sequenced in a study of metastatic and nonmetastatic thyroid tumors. Thyroid surgery was preceded by no treatment in any patient. TCRdb re-analyzed the PCR reads through MiXCR. Of tens of thousands of clones detected, 25% to 30% appear once; the ten largest clones hold around 10%. The material sequenced was blood. These receptors all come from a female donor with papillary thyroid cancer or a benign thyroid nodule (not recorded which). Some clones in this sample may be carry-over from other donors' samples.

This clone was recorded at least ten times. V gene TRBV30 combines with J gene TRBJ1-1; D uncertain. Per germline, CDR1 GTSNPN and CDR2 SVGIG (reference sequence). The CDR3 contains 13 residues. The ends were cut back, 3 bases at V and 5 bases at J, with 13 bases in the middle. The chain's CDR3 is CAWREKGRTEAFF. The CDR3 DNA is TGTGCCTGGAGGGAGAAGGGTCGGACTGAAGCTTTCTTT.

Only a few counts were recorded for this clone. This may come from a read error, since a much larger clone is one base off. The chain employs TRBV20-1 and TRBJ2-5, with 9 bases matching TRBD2. The CDR3 runs to 14 residues. Germline values: CDR1 DFQATT, CDR2 SNEGSKA (reference sequence). J lost 5 bases, V lost 4 bases, and 8 bases had no gene match. The CDR3 region is CSATLSGGRETQYF. In nucleotides, the CDR3 is TGCAGTGCTACCCTTAGCGGGGGTCGGGAGACCCAGTACTTC.

V gene TRBV11-2 combines with J gene TRBJ2-1; D unresolved. The V and J ends lost 5 bases and 1 base respectively, with 12 bases between them. The CDR3 runs 15 residues. The germline V gene encodes CDR1 SGHAT and CDR2 FQNNGV. The DNA for the CDR3 is TGTGCCAGCAGCCCAATGATCACGTCCTACAATGAGCAGTTCTTC. Translated: CASSPMITSYNEQFF.

The sample holds many counts of this clone. The chain's CDR3 is CASSPGGYTDTQYF. DNA for the CDR3: TGTGCCAGCAGCCCTGGAGGTTACACAGATACGCAGTATTTT. This rearrangement joins TRBV3-1 to TRBJ2-3; D may be TRBD2 (5 bases). Germline V gene lookup returns CDR1 LGHDT and CDR2 YNNKEL (reference sequence). The CDR3 sequence is 14 residues long. V was pared by 4 bases and J by 2 bases, with 10 bases between.

The chain carries TRBV6-1 and TRBJ2-7; the match to TRBD1 covers 8 bases. The V segment lost 6 bases and the J segment 6 bases; nucleotides outside the gene matches: 10. The germline V gene encodes CDR1 MNHNS and CDR2 SASEGT. This CDR3 contains 14 residues. CDR3 loop: CASSNGTGESEQYF. CDR3 bases: TGTGCCAGCAGCAATGGGACAGGTGAAAGCGAGCAGTACTTC.

In this sample, this clone turned up many times. The sample has other DNA sequences that encode this CDR3 too. The chain links TRBV15 to TRBJ2-2; 8 bases fit TRBD1. Losses at the gene ends were 10 bases for V and 4 bases for J; bases not matched to a gene: 8. The CDR3 is 14 amino acids. Germline values: CDR1 LNHNV, CDR2 YYDKDF (reference sequence). The CDR3 DNA reads TGTGCCATCAGAGGACAGGGATCCACCGGGGAGCTGTTTTTT. This codes for CAIRGQGSTGELFF.

The V and J genes are TRBV5-6 and TRBJ2-1; 8 bases are a match to TRBD2. V lost 0 bases, J lost 3 bases, and 8 bases stayed unmatched. Germline assignment: CDR1 SGHDT and CDR2 YYEEEE. The CDR3 is 17 residues long. This CDR3 is CASSLGGWLAGYNEQFF. CDR3 nucleotide sequence: TGTGCCAGCAGCTTGGGAGGTTGGCTAGCGGGCTACAATGAGCAGTTCTTC.

This clone is medium-sized by share. The CDR3 DNA follows: TGCGCCAGCAGCTTTGGATATGCTACAGGGACTTTACCTAACTATGGCTACACCTTC. It translates to CASSFGYATGTLPNYGYTF. This rearrangement joins TRBV5-1 to TRBJ1-2; tentatively, D is TRBD1 (6 bases). The CDR3 extends over 19 amino acids. Germline lookup yields CDR1 SGHRS and CDR2 YFSETQ. The V and J ends lost 2 bases and 0 bases respectively, with 23 bases between them.